The clone carrying this T cell receptor (beta chain) has only a few counts. Its antigen is unidentified. Libraries were made from TCR beta cDNA, and they carried unique molecular identifiers. Each sample of roughly 0.9 to 11 million input T cells yielded around 500,000 cDNA molecules, so each molecule approximated one T cell. MiXCR, applied by TCRdb to the PCR reads, yields one record per CDR3 protein. Among hundreds of thousands of distinct CDR3 sequences listed, 55% to 60% were seen once. The V gene end was trimmed by 5 bases and the J gene end by 4 bases; junction bases not matched to a gene: 11. Germline CDR1 reads MNHNS; CDR2 reads SASEGT. The CDR3 runs 17 residues. The data were obtained in a study of post-analysis software for immune sequencing data. About the study: Secondary progressive, relapsing-remitting and progressive-relapsing multiple sclerosis were among the included disease courses. Study results and caveats: Relative to controls, patients had five TRBV segments at higher frequency, with TRBV5-6, TRBV5-1 and TRBV20-1 among these.

The chain is built from TRBV6-1 and TRBJ2-1; 10 nucleotides match TRBD2. The source material was blood. The sequence was obtained from a girl aged 2 to 9 with multiple sclerosis. Here the CDR3 DNA reads TGTGCCAGCAGTCCGAACTTAGCGGGAGGAGGATACAATGAGCAGTTCTTC. Protein: CASSPNLAGGGYNEQFF.